Below, 6 T cell receptor beta chains from the same sample are listed, as sequenced in a study of T cell repertoires in cytomegalovirus infection. TCRdb recomputed calls from the reads with MiXCR, one row per CDR3 protein. This table has under 150,000 distinct CDR3 sequences, 8% to 9% appearing once. Input material: PBMCs. All receptors derive from a human donor in good health (CMV status not recorded). Some clones in this sample may be carry-over from other donors' samples.

With respect to this clonotype: A single base separates this from a much larger clone, so it may be a read error. The rearrangement joins TRBV28 to TRBJ2-1, with 8 bases fitting TRBD2. J gave up 2 bases and V 8 bases, and 8 bases lay outside the gene matches. Germline CDR1 and CDR2: MDHEN and SYDVKM. The CDR3 consists of 15 residues. The CDR3 is CASGVDSGAYNEQFF. CDR3 in DNA: TGTGCCAGCGGGGTTGATAGCGGGGCCTACAATGAGCAGTTCTTC.

This clonotype came up a few times. V gene TRBV6-5 combines with J gene TRBJ2-3; D is undetermined. Germline V gives CDR1 MNHEY, CDR2 SVGAGI. The CDR3 totals 19 residues. Between the trimmed V and J ends, which lost 0 bases and 2 bases, there was a span of 21 bases. CDR3 in DNA: TGTGCCAGCAGTTACTCGCCCCCGGCCACTGTTTATGTCACAGATACGCAGTATTTT. This translates into CASSYSPPATVYVTDTQYF.

This clonotype has just a few counts. The chain carries TRBV29-1 and TRBJ2-7; maybe TRBD1 (5 bases). Trimming stripped 7 bases from V and 3 bases from J, with 10 bases between. CDR3 length: 11 amino acids. Germline assignment: CDR1 SQVTM and CDR2 ANQGSEA. The CDR3 region is CSAGTGYEQYF. Here the CDR3 DNA reads TGCAGCGCCGGTACAGGCTACGAGCAGTACTTC.

The chain recombines TRBV2 with TRBJ1-1, with D maybe TRBD1 (6 bases). Germline loops: CDR1 SNHLY, CDR2 FYNNEI. V was clipped by 7 bases and J by 5 bases, with 11 bases between them. The CDR3 sequence is 12 residues long. The CDR3 nucleotides are TGTGCCAGCAAACAGGGACCGACTGAAGCTTTCTTT. Encoded protein: CASKQGPTEAFF.

This clonotype was picked up many times. This chain uses TRBV28 with TRBJ1-3, with D unclear. V was trimmed by 0 bases and J by 1 base, leaving 7 bases between them. CDR1 and CDR2 from the germline V gene are MDHEN and SYDVKM. The CDR3 sequence is 15 residues long. The CDR3 DNA reads TGTGCCAGCAGTTTATGGGGTATTTCTGGAAACACCATATATTTT. The encoded protein is CASSLWGISGNTIYF.

CDR3: CSVVAGQDRNTIYF. CDR3 bases: TGCAGCGTTGTCGCGGGACAGGACAGAAACACCATATATTTT. This chain joins TRBV29-1 and TRBJ1-3, with 8 bases identical to TRBD1. Germline values: CDR1 SQVTM, CDR2 ANQGSEA. CDR3 length equals 14 residues. The V and J ends lost 4 bases and 5 bases, in that order; junction bases with no gene match: 7. The complete variable domain, with remaining parts taken from reference TRBV29-1 and TRBJ1-3, reads SAVISQKPSRDICQRGTSLTIQCQVDSQVTMMFWYRQQPGQSLTLIATANQGSEATYESGFVIDKFPISRPNLTFSTLTVSNMSPEDSSIYLCSVVAGQDRNTIYFGEGSWLTVV.